Listed here are 18 T cell receptor beta chains from one sample, sequenced in a study of beta chain features in type 1 diabetes. Isolated RNA was reverse transcribed in full, so expressed TCRB transcripts were sequenced. Clones were read by immunoSEQ multiplex PCR, and TCRdb kept only the in-frame ones, dropping some. The sample carries hundreds of thousands of clones, roughly 15% recorded once. Sequencing was carried out using naive CD4+ T cells from blood. The source is a woman between 18 and 30 years old in good health.

This clone was counted a few times. The chain is built from TRBV6-6 and TRBJ1-5, with 10 bases that match TRBD1. Germline assignment: CDR1 MNHNY and CDR2 SVGAGI (reference sequence). V lost 4 bases to trimming and J lost 5 bases; unmatched junction nucleotides: 5. The CDR3 consists of 15 residues. CDR3: CASSSGTGVYQPQHF. The CDR3 region has the DNA TGTGCCAGCAGTTCCGGGACAGGGGTATATCAGCCCCAGCATTTT.

The genes are TRBV9 and TRBJ1-3; no clear D gene. Germline V lookup: CDR1 SGDLS, CDR2 YYNGEE. Trimming removed 0 bases at V and 0 bases at J, with 7 bases between. This CDR3 is 15 amino acids long. The CDR3 loop reads CASSVAVSSGNTIYF. Here the CDR3 DNA reads TGTGCCAGCAGCGTAGCAGTCAGCTCTGGAAACACCATATATTTT.

The rearrangement uses TRBV27 and TRBJ2-5; D uncertain. Germline V CDR1 and CDR2: MNHEY, SMNVEV (reference sequence). This CDR3 region has 13 residues. Trimming shortened V by 6 bases and J by 5 bases, and 13 bases separated the two germline ends. The CDR3 spells CASSTWKRETQYF. In DNA, the CDR3 is TGTGCCAGCAGCACCTGGAAAAGGGAGACCCAGTACTTC.

The chain employs TRBV18 and TRBJ2-7; weak D call: TRBD1 (5 bases). V lost 3 bases to trimming and J lost 6 bases, with 12 bases between them. CDR3 length: 13 residues. Germline values: CDR1 KGHSH, CDR2 LQKENI. CDR3 DNA sequence: TGTGCCAGCTCACCGCAACAGGACGGCGAGCAGTACTTC. As protein: CASSPQQDGEQYF.

The gene calls are TRBV10-3 and TRBJ2-2, with 9 positions matching TRBD2. This CDR3 spans 18 amino acids. Germline V gives CDR1 ENHRY, CDR2 SYGVKD. V lost 2 bases to trimming and J lost 2 bases; unmatched junction nucleotides: 9. CDR3 residues: CAISETDVAGVNTGELFF. In nucleotides, the CDR3 is TGTGCCATCAGTGAGACCGACGTAGCGGGAGTTAACACCGGGGAGCTGTTTTTT.

This clone was found a few times. This chain joins TRBV9 and TRBJ2-7, with D perhaps matching TRBD1 (6 bases). V lost 1 base and J 6 bases, leaving 11 bases between the germline ends. The CDR3 covers 13 residues. The germline CDR1 and CDR2 sequences are SGDLS and YYNGEE. The CDR3 nucleotides are TGTGCCAGCAGCGTACAGGGGAGTGGCGAGCAGTACTTC. It specifies CASSVQGSGEQYF.

This clone was seen only a few times. CDR3 DNA: TGTGCCAGCAGTTTATCGAATAATCGGCGGAGTTACACCGGGGAGCTGTTTTTT. Its translation: CASSLSNNRRSYTGELFF. The gene calls are TRBV27 and TRBJ2-2; no clear D. Between the trimmed V and J ends, which lost 0 bases and 3 bases, there was a span of 17 bases. The CDR3 runs 18 residues. From germline, CDR1 is MNHEY and CDR2 SMNVEV (reference sequence).

The chain recombines TRBV29-1 with TRBJ2-7; D unclear. This CDR3 is built from 13 residues. CDR1 SQVTM and CDR2 ANQGSEA come from the germline V gene. Trimming removed 1 base from V and 5 bases from J, with 12 bases in between. CDR3 loop: CSVEGSNYDEQYF. The CDR3, as DNA: TGCAGCGTTGAAGGCTCGAACTACGACGAGCAGTACTTC.

This clone was recorded a few times. DNA of the CDR3: TGTGCCAGCAGTAGTGCCAGGGCCAGTTACACTGAAGCTTTCTTT. This gives the protein CASSSARASYTEAFF. The chain employs TRBV2 and TRBJ1-1, with D possibly matching TRBD1 (5 bases). CDR1 is SNHLY, CDR2 FYNNEI, per germline. The CDR3 has 15 amino acids. V was clipped by 5 bases and J by 3 bases, with 16 bases between them.

The rearrangement uses TRBV15 and TRBJ2-1; 8 positions agree with TRBD1. Germline V lookup: CDR1 LNHNV, CDR2 YYDKDF (reference sequence). The CDR3 sequence is 14 residues long. The V segment lost 3 bases and the J segment 9 bases; nucleotides outside the gene matches: 7. CDR3 protein: CATSSRGQRSEQFF. The CDR3 coding sequence is TGTGCCACCAGCAGCAGGGGGCAGCGGAGTGAGCAGTTCTTC.

This clone occurred a few times. V is TRBV25-1 and J is TRBJ1-1, with D unresolved. This CDR3 comprises 14 residues. Germline CDR1 and CDR2: MGHDK and SYGVNS. V was cut by 2 bases and J by 0 bases, with 7 bases left in between. CDR3 loop: CASSEDGLNTEAFF. CDR3 coding DNA: TGTGCCAGCAGTGAAGACGGCCTGAACACTGAAGCTTTCTTT.

In this sample, this clone turned up a few times. This chain connects TRBV7-8 to TRBJ2-2, with 11 positions matching TRBD2. V was clipped by 3 bases and J by 5 bases; unmatched bases: 8. CDR3 length equals 17 residues. CDR1 SGHVS and CDR2 FQNEAQ come from the germline V gene. Here the CDR3 DNA reads TGTGCCAGCAGCTTCGGGCTCACTAGCGGGAGAACCGGGGAGCTGTTTTTT. Translation: CASSFGLTSGRTGELFF.

This clone was picked up a small number of times. The rearrangement links TRBV7-2 to TRBJ2-6, with D perhaps TRBD1 or TRBD2 (5 bases each). Germline values: CDR1 SGHTA, CDR2 FQGNSA. The CDR3 spans 15 residues. The germline V and J ends were trimmed by 2 bases and 2 bases, with 7 bases remaining between them. CDR3 nucleotides: TGTGCCAGCAGCTTACGGGGCCCTGGGGCCAACGTCCTGACTTTC. Amino acids: CASSLRGPGANVLTF.

The V gene is TRBV11-2, the J gene TRBJ2-1, with D perhaps TRBD2 (6 bases). The length of the CDR3 is 19 residues. With 3 bases removed from V and 0 bases from J, the gap between germline ends came to 21 bases. Germline V gene data show CDR1 as SGHAT and CDR2 as FQNNGV. CDR3 sequence (DNA): TGTGCCAGCAGCTTTTTTGGGCGGGACCTCATTGGCTCCTACAATGAGCAGTTCTTC. Translation gives CASSFFGRDLIGSYNEQFF.

In this sample, this clone turned up a few times. This CDR3 is CASSHSLCDTGELFF. CDR3 in DNA: TGCGCCAGCAGTCACAGCCTTTGTGACACCGGGGAGCTGTTTTTT. The chain carries TRBV23-1 and TRBJ2-2; D gene ambiguous. TRBV23-1 is labeled an ORF, and its function is uncertain. The CDR3 has 15 amino acids. V was pared by 3 bases and J by 3 bases, with 11 bases between.

In this sample, this clone turned up a few times. The chain recombines TRBV7-2 with TRBJ2-7, with 8 bases identical to TRBD2. The CDR3 length is 16 residues. Trimming cost V 5 bases and J 4 bases; bases outside gene matches: 13. From germline, CDR1 is SGHTA and CDR2 FQGNSA. DNA for the CDR3: TGTGCCAGCAGCCCTAACCGAGGACTAGCCAGATACGAGCAGTACTTC. The encoded protein is CASSPNRGLARYEQYF.

This clone was observed a few times. The sample has other DNA sequences that encode this CDR3 too. The chain couples TRBV5-1 to TRBJ2-3; the match to TRBD2 covers 14 bases. The CDR3 loop spans 15 amino acids. CDR1 SGHRS and CDR2 YFSETQ come from the germline V gene. V lost 3 bases and J lost 6; bases outside the gene matches: 3. This CDR3 is CASSSGLAGVDTQYF. The DNA for the CDR3 is TGCGCCAGCAGCTCGGGACTAGCGGGAGTGGATACGCAGTATTTT.

This rearrangement joins TRBV7-8 to TRBJ2-1; 8 bases match TRBD1. CDR3 length: 14 amino acids. From germline, CDR1 is SGHVS and CDR2 FQNEAQ. The V segment lost 5 bases and the J segment 5 bases; nucleotides outside the gene matches: 5. DNA of the CDR3: TGTGCCAGCAGCCTCCGGACAGGGCACAATGAGCAGTTCTTC. Translated: CASSLRTGHNEQFF.